The source of this T cell receptor (beta chain) is a study of neurological immune-mediated disorders. The study, taken as a whole, reports: No CDR3 amino acid sequences recurred among expanded clones across subjects, suggesting private repertoires in all groups. The most TCR clonal expansion was seen in HTLV-1-associated myelopathy, whereas the least was seen in multiple sclerosis, below the level in healthy controls.

The time point: longitudinal time-point 1 (baseline). Among the participants, healthy controls were blood bank volunteers in Maryland, USA. This clonotype was seen only a few times. The antigen is undetermined. Germline V lookup: CDR1 MDHEN, CDR2 SYDVKM. V was clipped by 3 bases and J by 3 bases, with 17 bases between them. The CDR3 is 16 residues long. The cDNA was produced through 5'RACE with 10-nucleotide random UMIs. TCRdb ran MiXCR on the 5' RACE reads and lists one entry per CDR3 protein. The table includes over 70,000 distinct CDR3 sequences, 10% detected once. Input material: PBMCs. The source of this sequence is a man between 25 and 39 years old in good health. The J gene is TRBJ2-5, the V gene TRBV28; the D gene is possibly TRBD2 (7 bases). The DNA of the CDR3 is TGTGCCAGCAGTTTCGTCGCGGGGGCGCGGGAAGAGACCCAGTACTTC. As protein: CASSFVAGAREETQYF.